One T cell receptor beta chain is described in this entry. What it binds is unknown. The data were obtained in a study of OX40 agonist ivuxolimab in advanced cancers. The study, taken as a whole, reports: Some of the nonresponding patients also showed low levels of normalized T-cell clonal expansion. At 0.1 to 3.0 mg/kg, clonal expansion of CD4+ and CD8+ blood T cells had occurred by week 6.

Autoimmune disease history or systemic immunosuppression led to patients being barred. Sampling times: baseline, cycle 4 day 1, cycle 7 day 1. The length of the CDR3 is 15 residues. The junction had 10 bases not matched to a gene; V was cut back by 0 bases and J by 7 bases. CDR1 is SGHKS and CDR2 is YYEKEE in the germline V gene (reference sequence). Clones were read by immunoSEQ multiplex PCR, and TCRdb kept only the in-frame ones, dropping some. Of tens of thousands of clones listed, about 89% are singletons. The receptor was derived from an adult with an advanced solid tumor such as melanoma, head and neck, liver or kidney cancer. The source was CD4+ or CD8+ T cells sorted from blood, collected in a trial of the OX40 agonist ivuxolimab. J is TRBJ2-7 and V is TRBV5-5; 7 bases match TRBD2. The CDR3 region has the DNA TGTGCCAGCAGCTTGGTAGCCAGCGGGGTATATGAGCAGTACTTC. It codes for CASSLVASGVYEQYF.